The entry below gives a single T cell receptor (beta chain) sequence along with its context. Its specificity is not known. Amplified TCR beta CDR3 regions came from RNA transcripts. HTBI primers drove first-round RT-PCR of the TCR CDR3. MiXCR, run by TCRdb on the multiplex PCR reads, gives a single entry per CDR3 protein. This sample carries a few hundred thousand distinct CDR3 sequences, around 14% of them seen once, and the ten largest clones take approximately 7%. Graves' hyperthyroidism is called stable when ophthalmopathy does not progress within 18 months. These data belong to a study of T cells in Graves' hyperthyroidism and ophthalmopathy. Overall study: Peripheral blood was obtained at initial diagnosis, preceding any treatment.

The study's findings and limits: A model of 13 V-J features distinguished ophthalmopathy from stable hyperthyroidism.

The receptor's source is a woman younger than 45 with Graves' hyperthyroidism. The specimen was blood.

The CDR3 reads CASSLGGLEFF. In DNA form, the CDR3 reads TGTGCCAGCAGCTTAGGAGGGTTGGAGTTCTTC. V is TRBV11-3 and J is TRBJ2-1, with TRBD2 as a possible D gene (5 bases). This CDR3 region has 11 residues. Trimming removed 1 base from V and 14 bases from J, with 9 bases in between. Germline V gene lookup returns CDR1 SGHNT and CDR2 YENEEA.